This T cell receptor (beta chain) comes out of a study of cytomegalovirus exposure and HLA in healthy donors. In the study overall: The approximately 110 validation repertoires used a platform that matched the one used for the roughly 700 first-cohort repertoires, as a later analysis reported. Findings of the study overall: TCR beta chains numbering roughly 150 were designated cytomegalovirus-associated.

Germline V gives CDR1 MDHEN, CDR2 SYDVKM. J lost 3 bases, V lost 6 bases, and 10 bases had no gene match. The CDR3 has 16 amino acids. The method was immunoSEQ multiplex PCR; TCRdb's version includes in-frame clones alone and lacks a portion of them. The table has 45,000 to 55,000 clones, 80% to 90% seen once. From the 120-subject validation cohort, which was separate from the roughly 670-subject first cohort, the donors were drawn. A word on this clone: Its antigen is not identified.

Sequences were obtained from PBMCs. This chain joins TRBV28 and TRBJ2-3; TRBD2 agrees at 9 bases. The source of this sequence is a woman aged 25 to 39 in good health and CMV-seronegative. CDR3 nucleotide sequence: TGTGCCAGCAGCCCCTCCCTAGCGGGAAATACAGATACGCAGTATTTT. Translating gives CASSPSLAGNTDTQYF.